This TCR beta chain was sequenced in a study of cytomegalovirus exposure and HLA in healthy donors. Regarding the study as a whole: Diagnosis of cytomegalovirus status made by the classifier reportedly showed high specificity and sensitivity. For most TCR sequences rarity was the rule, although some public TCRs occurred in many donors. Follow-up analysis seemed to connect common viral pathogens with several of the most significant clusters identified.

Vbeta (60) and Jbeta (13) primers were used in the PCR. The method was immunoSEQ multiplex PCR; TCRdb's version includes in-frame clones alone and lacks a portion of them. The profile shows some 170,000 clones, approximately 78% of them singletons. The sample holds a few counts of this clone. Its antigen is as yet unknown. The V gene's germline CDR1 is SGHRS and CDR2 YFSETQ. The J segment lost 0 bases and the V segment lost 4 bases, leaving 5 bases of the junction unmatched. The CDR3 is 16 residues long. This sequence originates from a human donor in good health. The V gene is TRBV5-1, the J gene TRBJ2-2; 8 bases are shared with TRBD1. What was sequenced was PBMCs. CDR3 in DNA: TGCGCCAGCAGCGGAGAGACAGGGGCGAACACCGGGGAGCTGTTTTTT. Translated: CASSGETGANTGELFF.